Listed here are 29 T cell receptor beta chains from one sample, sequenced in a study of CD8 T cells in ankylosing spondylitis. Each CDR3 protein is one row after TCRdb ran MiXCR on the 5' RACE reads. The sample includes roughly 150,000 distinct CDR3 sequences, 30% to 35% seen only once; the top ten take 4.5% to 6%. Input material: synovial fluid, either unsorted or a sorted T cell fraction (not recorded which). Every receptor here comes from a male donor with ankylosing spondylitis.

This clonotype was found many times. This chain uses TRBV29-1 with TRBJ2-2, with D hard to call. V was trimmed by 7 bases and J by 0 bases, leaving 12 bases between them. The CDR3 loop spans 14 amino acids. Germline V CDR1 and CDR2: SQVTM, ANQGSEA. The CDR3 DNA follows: TGCAGCGCCCCGGGTCCTACGAACACCGGGGAGCTGTTTTTT. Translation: CSAPGPTNTGELFF.

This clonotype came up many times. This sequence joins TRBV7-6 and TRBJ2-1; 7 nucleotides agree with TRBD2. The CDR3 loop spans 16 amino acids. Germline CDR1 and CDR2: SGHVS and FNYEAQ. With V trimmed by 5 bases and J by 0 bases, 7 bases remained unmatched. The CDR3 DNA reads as TGTGCCAGCAGCCCGCCTAGCGGACGCTCCTACAATGAGCAGTTCTTC. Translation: CASSPPSGRSYNEQFF.

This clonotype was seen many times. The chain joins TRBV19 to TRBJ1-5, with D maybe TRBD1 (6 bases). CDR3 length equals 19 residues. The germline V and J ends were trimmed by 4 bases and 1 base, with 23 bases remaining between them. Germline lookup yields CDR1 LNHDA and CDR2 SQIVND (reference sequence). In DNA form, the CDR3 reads TGTGCCAGTAGTAGCGCCGGGACATCCCCTTTGGGGAGCAATCAGCCCCAGCATTTT. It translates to CASSSAGTSPLGSNQPQHF.

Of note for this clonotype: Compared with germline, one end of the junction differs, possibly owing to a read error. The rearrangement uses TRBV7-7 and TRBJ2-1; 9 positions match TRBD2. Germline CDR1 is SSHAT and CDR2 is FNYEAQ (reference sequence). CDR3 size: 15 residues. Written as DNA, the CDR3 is TGTGCTAGCAGCTTAGGGACTAGCCCCTTGAATGAGCAGTTCTTC. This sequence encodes CASSLGTSPLNEQFF.

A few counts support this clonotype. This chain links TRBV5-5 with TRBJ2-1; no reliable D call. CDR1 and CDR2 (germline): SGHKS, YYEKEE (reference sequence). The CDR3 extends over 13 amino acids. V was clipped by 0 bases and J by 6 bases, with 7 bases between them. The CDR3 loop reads CASSLGGPNEQFF. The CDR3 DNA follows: TGTGCCAGCAGCTTGGGTGGGCCCAATGAGCAGTTCTTC.

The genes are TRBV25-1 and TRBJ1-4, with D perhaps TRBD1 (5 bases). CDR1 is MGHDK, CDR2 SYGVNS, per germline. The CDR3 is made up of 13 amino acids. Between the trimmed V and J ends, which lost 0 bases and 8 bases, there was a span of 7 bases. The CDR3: CASSEYRDEKLFF. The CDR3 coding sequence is TGTGCCAGCAGTGAATACAGGGACGAAAAACTGTTTTTT.

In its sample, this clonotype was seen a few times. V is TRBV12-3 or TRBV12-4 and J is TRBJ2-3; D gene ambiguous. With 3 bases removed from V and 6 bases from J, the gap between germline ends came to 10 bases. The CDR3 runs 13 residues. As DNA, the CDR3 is TGTGCCAGCAGTTTTATTCTGTGGGATACGCAGTATTTT. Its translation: CASSFILWDTQYF.

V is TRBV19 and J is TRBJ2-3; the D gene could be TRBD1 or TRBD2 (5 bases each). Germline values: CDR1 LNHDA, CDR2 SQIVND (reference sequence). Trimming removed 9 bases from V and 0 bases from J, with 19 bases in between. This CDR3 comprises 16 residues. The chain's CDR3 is CARLWDAESSTDTQYF. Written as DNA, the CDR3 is TGTGCCAGACTCTGGGACGCAGAGTCTAGCACAGATACGCAGTATTTT.

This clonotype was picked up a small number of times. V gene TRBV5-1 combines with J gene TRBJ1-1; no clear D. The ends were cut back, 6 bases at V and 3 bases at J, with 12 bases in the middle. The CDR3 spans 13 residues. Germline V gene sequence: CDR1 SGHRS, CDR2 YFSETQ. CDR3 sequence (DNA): TGCGCCAGCAAGGCGCGGGGAGACACTGAAGCTTTCTTT. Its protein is CASKARGDTEAFF.

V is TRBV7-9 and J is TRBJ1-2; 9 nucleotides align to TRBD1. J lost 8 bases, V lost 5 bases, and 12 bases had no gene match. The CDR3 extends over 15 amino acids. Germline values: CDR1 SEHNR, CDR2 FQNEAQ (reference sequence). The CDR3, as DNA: TGTGCCAGCAGCCCAGAAAAGGACAGGGGTCGCGGCTACACCTTC. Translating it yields CASSPEKDRGRGYTF. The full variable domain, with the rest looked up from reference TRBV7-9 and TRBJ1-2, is DTGVSQNPRHKITKRGQNVTFRCDPISEHNRLYWYRQTLGQGPEFLTYFQNEAQLEKSRLLSDRFSAERPKGSFSTLEIQRTEQGDSAMYLCASSPEKDRGRGYTFGSGTRLTVV.

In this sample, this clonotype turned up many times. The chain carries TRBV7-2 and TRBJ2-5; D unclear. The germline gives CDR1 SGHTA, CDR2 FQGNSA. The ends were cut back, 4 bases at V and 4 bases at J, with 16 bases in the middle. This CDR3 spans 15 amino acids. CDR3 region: CASSSSYLTAETQYF. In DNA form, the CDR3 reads TGTGCCAGCAGCTCCTCTTATCTCACAGCAGAGACCCAGTACTTC.

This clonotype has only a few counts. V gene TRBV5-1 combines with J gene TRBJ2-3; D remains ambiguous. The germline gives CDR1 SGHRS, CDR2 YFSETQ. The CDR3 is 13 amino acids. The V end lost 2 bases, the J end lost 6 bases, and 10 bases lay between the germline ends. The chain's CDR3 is CASSFDIGDTQYF. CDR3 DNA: TGCGCCAGCAGCTTCGACATTGGTGATACGCAGTATTTT.

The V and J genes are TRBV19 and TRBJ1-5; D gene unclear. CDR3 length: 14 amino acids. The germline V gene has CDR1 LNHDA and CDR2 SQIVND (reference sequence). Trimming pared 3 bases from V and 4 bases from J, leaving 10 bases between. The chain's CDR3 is CASSILGPNQPQHF. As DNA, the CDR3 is TGTGCCAGTAGTATTTTAGGGCCTAATCAGCCCCAGCATTTT.

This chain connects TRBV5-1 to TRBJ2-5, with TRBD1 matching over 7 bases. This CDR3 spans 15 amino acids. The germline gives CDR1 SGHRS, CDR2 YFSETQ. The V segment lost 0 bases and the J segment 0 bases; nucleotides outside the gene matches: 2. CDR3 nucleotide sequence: TGCGCCAGCAGCTTGGGGGGACAGTACCAAGAGACCCAGTACTTC. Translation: CASSLGGQYQETQYF.

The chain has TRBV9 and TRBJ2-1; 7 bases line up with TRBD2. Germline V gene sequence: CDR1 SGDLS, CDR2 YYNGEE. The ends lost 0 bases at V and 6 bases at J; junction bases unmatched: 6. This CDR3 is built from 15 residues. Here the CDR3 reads CASSVEGWGGNEQFF. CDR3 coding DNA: TGTGCCAGCAGCGTAGAAGGTTGGGGGGGCAATGAGCAGTTCTTC. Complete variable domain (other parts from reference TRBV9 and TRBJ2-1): DSGVTQTPKHLITATGQRVTLRCSPRSGDLSVYWYQQSLDQGLQFLIQYYNGEERAKGNILERFSAQQFPDLHSELNLSSLELGDSALYFCASSVEGWGGNEQFFGPGTRLTVL.

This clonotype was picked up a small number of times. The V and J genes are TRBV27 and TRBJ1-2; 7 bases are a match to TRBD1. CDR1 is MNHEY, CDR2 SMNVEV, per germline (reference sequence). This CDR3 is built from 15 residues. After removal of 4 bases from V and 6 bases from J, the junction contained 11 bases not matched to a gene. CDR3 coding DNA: TGTGCCAGCAGTTCAAACAGGGGAATAGGAGATGGCTACACCTTC. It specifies CASSSNRGIGDGYTF.

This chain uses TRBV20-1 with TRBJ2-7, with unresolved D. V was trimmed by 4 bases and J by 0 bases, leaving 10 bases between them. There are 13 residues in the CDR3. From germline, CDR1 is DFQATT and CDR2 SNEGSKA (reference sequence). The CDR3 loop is CSAKTASSYEQYF. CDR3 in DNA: TGCAGTGCTAAGACTGCTAGCTCCTACGAGCAGTACTTC.

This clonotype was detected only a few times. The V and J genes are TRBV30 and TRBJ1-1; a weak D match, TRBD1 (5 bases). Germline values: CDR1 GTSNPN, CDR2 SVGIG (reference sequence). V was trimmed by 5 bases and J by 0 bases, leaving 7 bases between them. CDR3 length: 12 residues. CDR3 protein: CAWGALNTEAFF. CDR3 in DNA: TGTGCCTGGGGGGCCCTGAACACTGAAGCTTTCTTT.

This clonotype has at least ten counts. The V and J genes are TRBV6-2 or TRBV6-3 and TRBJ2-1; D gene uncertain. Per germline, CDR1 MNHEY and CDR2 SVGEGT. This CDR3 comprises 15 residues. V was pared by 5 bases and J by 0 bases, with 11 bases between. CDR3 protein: CASSLTTPSYNEQFF. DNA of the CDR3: TGTGCCAGCAGTCTAACGACACCCTCCTACAATGAGCAGTTCTTC.

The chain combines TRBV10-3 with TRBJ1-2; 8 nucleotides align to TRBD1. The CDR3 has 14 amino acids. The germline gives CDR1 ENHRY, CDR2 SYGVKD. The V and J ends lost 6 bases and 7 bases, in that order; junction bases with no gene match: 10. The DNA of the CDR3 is TGTGCCATCAGGGCGGACAGGGATGTTGGTGGCTACACCTTC. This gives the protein CAIRADRDVGGYTF.

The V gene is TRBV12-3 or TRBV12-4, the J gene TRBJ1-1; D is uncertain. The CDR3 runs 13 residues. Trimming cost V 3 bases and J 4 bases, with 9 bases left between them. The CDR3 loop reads CASSFRRGTEAFF. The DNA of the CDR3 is TGTGCCAGCAGTTTCCGCCGGGGCACTGAAGCTTTCTTT.

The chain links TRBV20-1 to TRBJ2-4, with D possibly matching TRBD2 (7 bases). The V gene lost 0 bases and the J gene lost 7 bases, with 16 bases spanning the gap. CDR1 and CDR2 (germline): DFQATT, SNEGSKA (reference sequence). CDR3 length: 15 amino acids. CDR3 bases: TGCAGTGCTAGAGATCTTAGAAAGGGGGGGAACATTCAGTACTTC. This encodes CSARDLRKGGNIQYF.

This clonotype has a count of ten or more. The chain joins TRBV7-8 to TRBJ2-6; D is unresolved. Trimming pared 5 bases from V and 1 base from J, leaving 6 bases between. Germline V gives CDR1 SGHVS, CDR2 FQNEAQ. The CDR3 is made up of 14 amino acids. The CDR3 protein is CASSGNSGANVLTF. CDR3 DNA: TGTGCCAGCAGCGGGAATTCTGGGGCCAACGTCCTGACTTTC. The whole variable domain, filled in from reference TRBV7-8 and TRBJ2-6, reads GAGVSQSPRYKVAKRGQDVALRCDPISGHVSLFWYQQALGQGPEFLTYFQNEAQLDKSGLPSDRFFAERPEGSVSTLKIQRTQQEDSAVYLCASSGNSGANVLTFGAGSRLTVL.

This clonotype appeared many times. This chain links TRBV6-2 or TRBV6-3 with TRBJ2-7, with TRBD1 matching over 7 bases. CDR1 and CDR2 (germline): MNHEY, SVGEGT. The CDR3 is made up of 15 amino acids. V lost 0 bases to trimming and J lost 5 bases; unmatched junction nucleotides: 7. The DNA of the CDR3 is TGTGCCAGCAGTTACTCTCGACAGGGATCCCACGAGCAGTACTTC. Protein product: CASSYSRQGSHEQYF.

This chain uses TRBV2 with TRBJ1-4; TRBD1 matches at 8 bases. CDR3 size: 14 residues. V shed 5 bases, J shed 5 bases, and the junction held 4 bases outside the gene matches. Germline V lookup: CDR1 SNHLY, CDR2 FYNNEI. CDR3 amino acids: CASSSGTGNEKLFF. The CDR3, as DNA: TGTGCCAGCAGTTCCGGGACAGGAAATGAAAAACTGTTTTTT.

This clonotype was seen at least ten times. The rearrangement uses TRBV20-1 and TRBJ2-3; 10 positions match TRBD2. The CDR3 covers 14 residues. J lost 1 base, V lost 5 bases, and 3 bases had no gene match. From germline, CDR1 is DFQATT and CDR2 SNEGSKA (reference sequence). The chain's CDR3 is CSAVTSGGTDTQYF. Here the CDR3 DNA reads TGCAGTGCTGTAACTAGCGGGGGCACAGATACGCAGTATTTT.

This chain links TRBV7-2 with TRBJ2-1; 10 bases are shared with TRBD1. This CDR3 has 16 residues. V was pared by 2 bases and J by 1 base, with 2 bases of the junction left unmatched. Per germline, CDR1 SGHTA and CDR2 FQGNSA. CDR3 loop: CASSLMGQGSYNEQFF. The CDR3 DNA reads TGTGCCAGCAGCTTAATGGGACAGGGGTCCTACAATGAGCAGTTCTTC. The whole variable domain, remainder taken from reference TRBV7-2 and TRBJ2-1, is GAGVSQSPSNKVTEKGKDVELRCDPISGHTALYWYRQSLGQGLEFLIYFQGNSAPDKSGLPSDRFSAERTGGSVSTLTIQRTQQEDSAVYLCASSLMGQGSYNEQFFGPGTRLTVL.

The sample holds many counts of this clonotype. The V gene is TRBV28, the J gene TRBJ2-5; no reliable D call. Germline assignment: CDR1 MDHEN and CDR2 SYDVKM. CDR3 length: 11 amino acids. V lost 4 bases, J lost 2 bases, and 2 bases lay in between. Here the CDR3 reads CASSWQETQYF. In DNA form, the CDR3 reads TGTGCCAGCAGTTGGCAAGAGACCCAGTACTTC.

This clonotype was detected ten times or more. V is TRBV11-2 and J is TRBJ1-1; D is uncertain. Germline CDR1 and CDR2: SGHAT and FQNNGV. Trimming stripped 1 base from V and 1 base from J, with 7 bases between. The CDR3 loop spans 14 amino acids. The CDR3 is CASSLGYRNTEAFF. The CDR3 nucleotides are TGTGCCAGCAGCTTAGGCTACAGGAACACTGAAGCTTTCTTT.